The present entry profiles one TCR beta chain with its context. One entry per CDR3 protein results from TCRdb running MiXCR on the RT-PCR reads. The sample lists roughly 40,000 distinct CDR3 sequences; roughly 30% were seen once. The V segment lost 11 bases and the J segment 4 bases; nucleotides outside the gene matches: 6. Germline loops: CDR1 ENHRY, CDR2 SYGVKD. CDR3 size: 12 residues. The data derive from a study of patients and donors after allogeneic stem cell transplantation. The sample comprised blood, either unsorted or a sorted T cell fraction (not recorded which). The sequence was obtained from a human donor who was either an allogeneic HSCT recipient or a stem cell or donor lymphocyte infusion donor (not recorded which). It is not recorded whose cells these are; they may come from a transplant donor. V and J are TRBV10-3 and TRBJ2-5, with 8 bases identical to TRBD2. CDR3 residues: CASGLAGETQYF. The CDR3 DNA sequence: TGTGCCTCAGGGCTAGCGGGAGAGACCCAGTACTTC.